This TCR beta chain was identified during a study of T cell changes during pregnancy in multiple sclerosis. The data were produced by immunoSEQ multiplex PCR, yet TCRdb's version contains in-frame clones alone and is incomplete. The data hold 30,000 to 35,000 clones, with 88% observed a single time. The CDR3 covers 14 residues. Germline V lookup: CDR1 MNHEY, CDR2 SVGAGI. Trimming left V 6 bases short and J 4 bases short, with 13 bases between. J is TRBJ1-5 and V is TRBV6-5; tentative D call: TRBD1 (5 bases). The material sequenced was CD4+ T cells from peripheral blood mononuclear cells, taken in the first trimester of pregnancy. The sequence was collected from a female donor in good health, enrolled as a control in a pregnancy study. In DNA form, the CDR3 reads TGTGCCAGCAGCGACACAGGACCTAATCAGCCCCAGCATTTT. Protein product: CASSDTGPNQPQHF.